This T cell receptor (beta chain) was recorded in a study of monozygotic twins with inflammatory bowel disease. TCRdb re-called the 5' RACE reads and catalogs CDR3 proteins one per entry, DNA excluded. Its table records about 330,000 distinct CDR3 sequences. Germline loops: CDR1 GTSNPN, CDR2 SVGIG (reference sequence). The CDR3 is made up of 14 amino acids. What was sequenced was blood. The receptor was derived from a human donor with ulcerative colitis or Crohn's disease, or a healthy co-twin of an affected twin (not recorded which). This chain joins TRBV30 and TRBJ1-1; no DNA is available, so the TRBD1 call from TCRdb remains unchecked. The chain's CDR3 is CAWSAGGGWNEAFF. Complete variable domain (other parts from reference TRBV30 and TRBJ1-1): SQTIHQWPATLVQPVGSPLSLECTVEGTSNPNLYWYRQAAGRGLQLLFYSVGIGQISSEVPQNLSASRPQDRQFILSSKKLLLSDSGFYLCAWSAGGGWNEAFFGQGTRLTVV.